This TCR beta chain was sequenced in a study of blood T cell repertoires in COVID-19. For the study at large: T cells, B-cell-depleted T cells, or PBMCs supplied cDNA or gDNA.

The data were produced by immunoSEQ multiplex PCR, yet TCRdb's version contains in-frame clones alone and is incomplete. Of 250,000 to 300,000 clones listed, nearly 90% are singletons. The germline V and J ends were trimmed by 1 base and 5 bases, with 20 bases remaining between them. Per the germline V gene, CDR1 is SGHAT and CDR2 is FQNNGV. The CDR3 totals 17 residues. The chain recombines TRBV11-2 with TRBJ2-5; a possible D gene is TRBD2 (7 bases). Sequenced material: PBMCs or T cells enriched from blood (not recorded which). This TCR came from a woman aged 25 to 39 who had recovered from COVID-19. In DNA form, the CDR3 reads TGTGCCAGCAGCTTAGTCCCAGGTTGGGGGGGCCACGAGACCCAGTACTTC. Encoded protein: CASSLVPGWGGHETQYF.